This is a list of T cell receptor beta chains from one sample in a study of resident and recirculating memory T cells in vitiligo. Here immunoSEQ multiplex PCR was the method, and the copy in TCRdb shows in-frame clones only, minus some. Among 39,000 or so clones listed, around 90% were seen once. Sample: blood. The receptors were gathered from a male donor with vitiligo. The CDR3 runs from the conserved cysteine through the conserved F or W. A D gene is named only where the DNA matches it firmly. Clone size is given for some rows only: seen once, a few or many times, or a class if the clone is expanded.

>TRBJ2-1|TRBV5-6|TRBD1|.
TGTGCCAGCAGAAAGGGGGCCGGAGAGCAGTTCTTC
CASRKGAGEQFF
>TRBJ1-1|TRBV7-2|.|.
TGTGCCAGCAGCTTAGAGGGGGGGCAGATCAACACTGAAGCTTTCTTT
CASSLEGGQINTEAFF
>TRBJ2-4|TRBV7-2|.|.
TGTGCCAGCAGCTTATCGTGGGGGGGCGAAAACATTCAGTACTTC
CASSLSWGGENIQYF
>TRBJ1-5|TRBV2|.|few
TGTGCCAGCAGGGGCTCCAGGGGTGGGAATCAGCCCCAGCATTTT
CASRGSRGGNQPQHF
>TRBJ2-5|TRBV2|TRBD2|once
TGTGCCAGCAGAGCCGGGACTAGCGGGAAGACCCAGTACTTC
CASRAGTSGKTQYF
>TRBJ1-6|TRBV6-5|.|.
TGTGCCAGCAGCCCAACAGGGCCCCCATCACCCCTCCACTTT
CASSPTGPPSPLHF
>TRBJ1-5|TRBV2|.|.
TGTGCCAGCAGTGAAGCGGTGGGGGCGGGCAATCAGCCCCAGCATTTT
CASSEAVGAGNQPQHF
>TRBJ2-5|TRBV6-1|TRBD2|.
TGTGCCAGCAGTGAACTAGCGGGGGGGCAAGAGACCCAGTACTTC
CASSELAGGQETQYF
>TRBJ1-6|TRBV5-1|.|.
TGCGCCAGCAGCTTGGGAAACGGACAGCCCAATTCACCCCTCCACTTT
CASSLGNGQPNSPLHF
>TRBJ2-4|TRBV7-2|.|.
TGTGCCAGCAGCTTAGGACCGGACATTTTTAACATTCAGTACTTC
CASSLGPDIFNIQYF
>TRBJ1-2|TRBV19|.|.
TGTGCCAGTAGTATACTTTACGGGAGCTATGGCTACACCTTC
CASSILYGSYGYTF
>TRBJ2-4|TRBV5-6|TRBD1|.
TGTGCCAGCAGCTCAACCCCGGGACAGACCATTCAGTACTTC
CASSSTPGQTIQYF
>TRBJ2-7|TRBV7-9|TRBD1|.
TGTGCCAGCAGCCCTAAATCGCGGGACAGGGCTCACGAGCAGTACTTC
CASSPKSRDRAHEQYF
>TRBJ1-3|TRBV4-1|.|once
TGCGCCAGCAGCCAAGATGACAGCCGCCCAAGGGACTCTGGAAACACCATATATTTT
CASSQDDSRPRDSGNTIYF
>TRBJ1-5|TRBV6-1|.|once
TGTGCCAGCATAACGAAGGGGATGGGGGGTCAGCCCCAGCATTTT
CASITKGMGGQPQHF
>TRBJ1-4|TRBV6-1|.|.
TGTGCCAGCCAGCCTCCAGGGTCGAGACGTGAAAAACTGTTTTTT
CASQPPGSRREKLFF
>TRBJ2-1|TRBV2|TRBD2|.
TGTGCCAGCAGTGACAGCGGGGGCTCCTACAATGAGCAGTTCTTC
CASSDSGGSYNEQFF
>TRBJ2-3|TRBV7-2|.|.
TGTGCCAGCAGCTCTAGCACAGATACGCAGTATTTT
CASSSSTDTQYF
>TRBJ1-5|TRBV7-2|.|.
TGTGCCAGCAGCTTAGCCGGGTACGGCAATCAGCCCCAGCATTTT
CASSLAGYGNQPQHF
>TRBJ2-3|TRBV4-3|TRBD2|.
TGCGCCAGCAGCGGGGCGGGGGTCACAGATACGCAGTATTTT
CASSGAGVTDTQYF
>TRBJ2-3|TRBV7-9|TRBD2|.
TGTGCCAGCAGCTTAGGACTAGCGGGGGGCCTAATTATCACAGATACGCAGTATTTT
CASSLGLAGGLIITDTQYF
>TRBJ1-3|TRBV6-1|.|.
TGTGCCAGCAGTAGTGGAGTGTGGGACACCATATATTTT
CASSSGVWDTIYF
>TRBJ1-3|TRBV7-2|.|.
TGTGCCAGCAGCTCGACAGTTAAAGGTGGAAACACCATATATTTT
CASSSTVKGGNTIYF
>TRBJ1-2|TRBV19|.|.
TGTGCCAGTAGGGAATCAAATCAGGGGACCTATGGCTACACCTTC
CASRESNQGTYGYTF
>TRBJ2-1|TRBV7-3|.|.
TGTGCCAGCAGCCCGGGGGAAGGCAGGGCGTCCTACAATGAGCAGTTCTTC
CASSPGEGRASYNEQFF
>TRBJ1-2|TRBV12-5|TRBD1|.
TGTGCTAGTGGTTTGGAATCGGGGACAGCTTATGGCTACACCTTC
CASGLESGTAYGYTF
>TRBJ1-1|TRBV29-1|TRBD1|.
TGCAGCGTTGGGACAGGGTACGAAACTGAAGCTTTCTTT
CSVGTGYETEAFF
>TRBJ1-2|TRBV5-6|.|.
TGTGCCAGCACCCCCATGTGGCAACAGGCTAACTATGGCTACACCTTC
CASTPMWQQANYGYTF
>TRBJ2-2|TRBV6-5|.|.
TGTGCCAGCAGTTACTCGACCGGGTCAAGCACCGGGGAGCTGTTTTTT
CASSYSTGSSTGELFF
>TRBJ2-7|TRBV9|.|.
TGTGCCAGCAGCGTAGGGCTAGTAGGTCCCCACGAGCAGTACTTC
CASSVGLVGPHEQYF
>TRBJ1-1|TRBV5-4|.|.
TGTGCCAGCAGCTTGGGGGGGGAGAACACTGAAGCTTTCTTT
CASSLGGENTEAFF
>TRBJ2-3|TRBV7-5|.|.
TGTGCCAGAAGCTTAGGGGGGCTTCGATTAACGTGGGACAGGGGGCTAGATACGCAGTATTTT
CARSLGGLRLTWDRGLDTQYF
>TRBJ1-1|TRBV12-2|.|once
TGTGCAAGTCGCCCCCGGCCCCAGGGGGACACTGAAGCTTTCTTT
CASRPRPQGDTEAFF
>TRBJ2-3|TRBV4-3|.|few
TGCGCCAGCAGCCAAGAGGGCACTAGCACAGATACGCAGTATTTT
CASSQEGTSTDTQYF
>TRBJ2-2|TRBV7-3|TRBD2|medium-sized
TGTGCCAGCAGCTCTCGGACTAGCGGGGCGGACGGGGAGCTGTTTTTT
CASSSRTSGADGELFF
>TRBJ2-1|TRBV2|TRBD2|.
TGTGCCAGCAAAGGAGCGGGGGGGCCGAACAATGAGCAGTTCTTC
CASKGAGGPNNEQFF
>TRBJ2-5|TRBV19|.|few
TGTGCCAGTAGTATGTTTCAACAAGAGACCCAGTACTTC
CASSMFQQETQYF
>TRBJ2-3|TRBV5-1|TRBD2|.
TGCGCCAGCAGCTCGGGGGGACTAGCGGGGAACACAGATACGCAGTATTTT
CASSSGGLAGNTDTQYF
>TRBJ2-2|TRBV18|TRBD2|.
TGTGCCAGCTCACCGGCTGCGGGGGTCTATCAAAGCACCGGGGAGCTGTTTTTT
CASSPAAGVYQSTGELFF
>TRBJ1-2|TRBV19|TRBD1|.
TGTGCCAGTAGTTCGACCCTCAGGGGGACGATCCCTGGCTACACCTTC
CASSSTLRGTIPGYTF
>TRBJ2-1|TRBV11-3|.|once
TGTGCCAGCAGCTTAGACAGGGGAGAGAGTGAGCAGTTCTTC
CASSLDRGESEQFF
>TRBJ1-5|TRBV7-8|TRBD1|.
TGTGCCAGCACCCCGGGACAGGGTGATCAGCCCCAGCATTTT
CASTPGQGDQPQHF
>TRBJ1-4|TRBV7-9|.|.
TGTGCCAGCAGCCTAGGGAGAGGCGCAACTAATGAAAAACTGTTTTTT
CASSLGRGATNEKLFF
>TRBJ2-2|TRBV11-2|.|.
TGTGCCAGCAGGCCGGGTACCGGGACTTTTACCCCCGGGGAGCTGTTTTTT
CASRPGTGTFTPGELFF
>TRBJ1-2|TRBV6-5|.|.
TGTGCCAGCAGCCGTGGAGCGGGGTATGGCTACACCTTC
CASSRGAGYGYTF
>TRBJ2-7|TRBV19|TRBD2|.
TGTGCCAGTAGTACCCCCGGGGGGGGAAGCCCCTACGAGCAGTACTTC
CASSTPGGGSPYEQYF
>TRBJ2-1|TRBV18|.|.
TGTGCCAGCTCCCAGATTGTTACCGATGAGCAGTTCTTC
CASSQIVTDEQFF
>TRBJ1-1|TRBV6-6|TRBD1|once
TGTGCCAGCGGGCAGGGGGCTATGGCTTTCTTT
CASGQGAMAFF
>TRBJ2-2|TRBV18|TRBD1|.
TGTGCCAGCTCCCCCCCCAATAGATGGACAGGGAACACCGGGGAGCTGTTTTTT
CASSPPNRWTGNTGELFF
>TRBJ1-5|TRBV18|TRBD1|.
TGTGCCAGCTCCCGGGACAGGGATAGCAATCAGCCCCAGCATTTT
CASSRDRDSNQPQHF